This T cell receptor (beta chain) stems from a study of beta chain features in type 1 diabetes. Study-wide points: Significant though moderate, a shortening of TCRB CDR3s appeared in all four CD4+ subsets of Type 1 diabetes patients.

The germline V and J ends were trimmed by 2 bases and 1 base, with 16 bases remaining between them. The length of the CDR3 is 17 residues. Per the germline V gene, CDR1 is SGHTA and CDR2 is FQGNSA. This clone has just a few counts. As yet, its antigen is unknown. Every bit of the isolated RNA underwent reverse transcription, so sequencing read expressed TCRB transcripts. Libraries were prepared by immunoSEQ multiplex PCR; TCRdb keeps only in-frame clonotypes and omits some of them. The sample consists of some 350,000 clones, approximately 13% of them appearing once. The origin of this receptor is a woman between 18 and 29 years old with type 1 diabetes. Sequencing used naive CD4+ T cells from blood. V and J are TRBV7-2 and TRBJ2-3; D possibly corresponds to TRBD2 (6 bases). CDR3 sequence: CASSLLEGPPGTDTQYF. The CDR3 bases are TGTGCCAGCAGCTTACTGGAGGGCCCACCTGGCACAGATACGCAGTATTTT.